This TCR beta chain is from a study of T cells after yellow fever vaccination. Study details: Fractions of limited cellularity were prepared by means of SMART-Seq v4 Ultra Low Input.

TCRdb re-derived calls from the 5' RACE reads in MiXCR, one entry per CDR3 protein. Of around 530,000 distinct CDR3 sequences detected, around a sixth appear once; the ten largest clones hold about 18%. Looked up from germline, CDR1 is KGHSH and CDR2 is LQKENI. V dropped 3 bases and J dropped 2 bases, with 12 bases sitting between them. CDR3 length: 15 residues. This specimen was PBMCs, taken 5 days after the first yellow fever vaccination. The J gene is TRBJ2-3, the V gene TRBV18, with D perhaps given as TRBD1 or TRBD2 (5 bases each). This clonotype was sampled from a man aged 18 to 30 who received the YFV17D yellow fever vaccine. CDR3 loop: CASSPPGRLTDTQYF. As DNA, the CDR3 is TGTGCCAGCTCACCTCCGGGACGGCTCACAGATACGCAGTATTTT.